This T cell receptor (beta chain) was captured by sequencing in a study of T cell responses to AZD1222 COVID-19 vaccine. Study results and limitations: At baseline, just 5 or 6 AZD1222 recipients tested seropositive. Increased Spike-specific TCR breadth and depth were observed after two AZD1222 doses.

In regard to this clone: Its antigen is unidentified.

This CDR3 is 14 amino acids long. V dropped 4 bases and J dropped 4; count of bases not matched to a gene: 6. Germline CDR1 reads SGHAT; CDR2 reads FQDESV (reference sequence). The data were produced by immunoSEQ multiplex PCR, yet TCRdb's version contains in-frame clones alone and is incomplete. The sample lists approximately 74,000 clones; roughly 87% were seen once. This sequence was found in an adult who received the AZD1222 COVID-19 vaccine. The gene calls are TRBV11-1 and TRBJ1-1; 7 nucleotides line up with TRBD1. The material sequenced was peripheral blood, taken 28 days after the second AZD1222 dose. For the CDR3, the DNA is TGTGCCAGCAGCTCACAGGGGATGAGCACTGAAGCTTTCTTT. It codes for CASSSQGMSTEAFF.